This T cell receptor beta chain was obtained from a study of CD8 T cells in ankylosing spondylitis. Notes on the study in general: Certain motif variants had earlier appeared in reactive arthritis synovial fluid and blood. Seemingly characteristic of ankylosing spondylitis blood was a TCR beta motif consisting of about 8 highly homologous variants.

A remark on this clonotype: Its antigen remains unknown.

CDR1 is SEHNR and CDR2 is FQNEAQ in the germline V gene (reference sequence). J was trimmed by 0 bases and V by 3 bases; bases with no gene match: 9. CDR3 length: 17 residues. Using its own MiXCR run on the 5' RACE reads, TCRdb lists one record per CDR3 protein. The table shows over 600,000 distinct CDR3 sequences, with roughly 19% occurring only once. The sequenced material came from blood, either unsorted or a sorted T cell fraction (not recorded which). The rearrangement joins TRBV7-9 to TRBJ2-3; 7 positions match TRBD1. The clonotype was recovered from a male donor with ankylosing spondylitis. CDR3 coding DNA: TGTGCCAGCAGCTTTCCCCTAGGGACAGTTAGCACAGATACGCAGTATTTT. Protein: CASSFPLGTVSTDTQYF.